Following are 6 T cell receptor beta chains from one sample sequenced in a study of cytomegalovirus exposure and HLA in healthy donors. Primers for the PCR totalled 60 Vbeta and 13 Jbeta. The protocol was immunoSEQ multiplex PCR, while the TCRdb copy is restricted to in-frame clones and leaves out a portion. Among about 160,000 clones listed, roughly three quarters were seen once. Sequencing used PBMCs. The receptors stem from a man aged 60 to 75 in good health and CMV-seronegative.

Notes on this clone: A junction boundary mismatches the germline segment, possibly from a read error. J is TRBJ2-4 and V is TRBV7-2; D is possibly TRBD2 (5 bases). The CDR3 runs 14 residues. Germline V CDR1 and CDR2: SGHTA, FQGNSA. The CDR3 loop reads CARSQRVAKNIQYF. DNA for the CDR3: TGTGCCCGCAGTCAGAGGGTAGCCAAAAACATTCAGTACTTC.

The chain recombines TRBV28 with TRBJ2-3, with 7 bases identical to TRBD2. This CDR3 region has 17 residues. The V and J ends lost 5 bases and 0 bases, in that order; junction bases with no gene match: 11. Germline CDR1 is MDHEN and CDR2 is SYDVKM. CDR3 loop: CASSAVPSGPSTDTQYF. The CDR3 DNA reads TGTGCCAGCAGTGCCGTCCCTAGCGGACCTAGCACAGATACGCAGTATTTT.

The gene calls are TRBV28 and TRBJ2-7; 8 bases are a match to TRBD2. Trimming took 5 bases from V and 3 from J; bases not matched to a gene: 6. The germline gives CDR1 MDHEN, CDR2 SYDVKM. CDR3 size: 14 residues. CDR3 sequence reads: CASSPGGGFYEQYF. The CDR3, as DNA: TGTGCCAGCAGTCCCGGGGGGGGTTTCTACGAGCAGTACTTC.

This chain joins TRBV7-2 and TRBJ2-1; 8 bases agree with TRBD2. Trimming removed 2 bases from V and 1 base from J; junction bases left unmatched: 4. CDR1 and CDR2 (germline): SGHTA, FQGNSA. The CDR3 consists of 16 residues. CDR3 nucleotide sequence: TGTGCCAGCAGCTTATCCGCGGGGGGTTCCTACAATGAGCAGTTCTTC. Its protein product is CASSLSAGGSYNEQFF.

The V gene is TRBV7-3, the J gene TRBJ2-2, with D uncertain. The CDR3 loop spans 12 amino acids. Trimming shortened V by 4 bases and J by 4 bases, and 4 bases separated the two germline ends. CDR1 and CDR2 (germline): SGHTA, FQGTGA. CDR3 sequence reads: CASSSITGELFF. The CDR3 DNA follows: TGTGCCAGCAGCTCTATCACCGGGGAGCTGTTTTTT.

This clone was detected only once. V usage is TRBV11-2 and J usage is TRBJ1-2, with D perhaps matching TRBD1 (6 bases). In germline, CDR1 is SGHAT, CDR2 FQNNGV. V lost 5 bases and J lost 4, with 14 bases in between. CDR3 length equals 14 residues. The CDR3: CASSTPGQLYGYTF. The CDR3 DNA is TGTGCCAGCAGCACGCCGGGACAACTCTATGGCTACACCTTC.